A selection of T cell receptor beta chains follows, all from one sample in a study of blood T cell repertoires in COVID-19. Here immunoSEQ multiplex PCR was the method, and the copy in TCRdb shows in-frame clones only, minus some. The profile shows 190,000 or so clones, 89% of them singletons. Sequencing used peripheral blood. The source is a man in his forties with acute or convalescent COVID-19. Both conserved end residues are part of each CDR3. A D gene is named only where the DNA matches it firmly. Where a row states a size, it is once, few, many or the class of an expanded clone; other rows omit it.

abundance: .; j_gene: TRBJ2-7; v_gene: TRBV28; d_gene: TRBD2; CDR3nt: TGTGCCAGCAGTTTCACTAGCGGGCTTCTACGATGGCAGTACTTC; CDR3aa: CASSFTSGLLRWQYF
abundance: .; j_gene: TRBJ1-1; v_gene: TRBV7-6; d_gene: .; CDR3nt: TGTGCCAGCAGCTTAGCGCGTATGAACACTGAAGCTTTCTTT; CDR3aa: CASSLARMNTEAFF
abundance: .; j_gene: TRBJ2-3; v_gene: TRBV2; d_gene: TRBD2; CDR3nt: TGTGCCAGCAGAATAGCGGGGGGGACGAATACGCAGTATTTT; CDR3aa: CASRIAGGTNTQYF
abundance: .; j_gene: TRBJ1-1; v_gene: TRBV5-1; d_gene: .; CDR3nt: TGCGCCAGCAGCTTGCGGGGAAGCGACACTGAAGCTTTCTTT; CDR3aa: CASSLRGSDTEAFF
abundance: once; j_gene: TRBJ1-2; v_gene: TRBV7-9; d_gene: .; CDR3nt: TGTGCCAGCAGTCAAGGACAGATGATCTATGGCTACACCTTC; CDR3aa: CASSQGQMIYGYTF
abundance: .; j_gene: TRBJ2-5; v_gene: TRBV30; d_gene: TRBD1; CDR3nt: TGTGCCTGGTCGGGACAGGGGTTTCGGATTGAGACCCAGTACTTC; CDR3aa: CAWSGQGFRIETQYF
abundance: .; j_gene: TRBJ2-1; v_gene: TRBV30; d_gene: .; CDR3nt: TGTGCCTGGACCCCGGACAGCCATAACAATGAGCAGTTCTTC; CDR3aa: CAWTPDSHNNEQFF
abundance: .; j_gene: TRBJ1-1; v_gene: TRBV5-4; d_gene: TRBD1; CDR3nt: TGTGCCAGCAGCTTGGGACAGGGCGGCTTGTCGAACACTGAAGCTTTCTTT; CDR3aa: CASSLGQGGLSNTEAFF
abundance: .; j_gene: TRBJ1-1; v_gene: TRBV6-5; d_gene: TRBD1; CDR3nt: TGTGCCAGCAGTTTAAAACCTTACAGGGGAACTGAAGCTTTCTTT; CDR3aa: CASSLKPYRGTEAFF
abundance: .; j_gene: TRBJ2-5; v_gene: TRBV29-1; d_gene: .; CDR3nt: TGCAGCGTTCGACCAGGCCAAGAGACCCAGTACTTC; CDR3aa: CSVRPGQETQYF
abundance: .; j_gene: TRBJ2-7; v_gene: TRBV6-5; d_gene: TRBD1; CDR3nt: TGTGCCAGCAGTTACTCCTTGGACAGGGTGGGCTACGAGCAGTACTTC; CDR3aa: CASSYSLDRVGYEQYF
abundance: .; j_gene: TRBJ1-1; v_gene: TRBV7-9; d_gene: .; CDR3nt: TGTGCCAGCAGCTTAGCGAGCGGGCTGAGCACTGAAGCTTTCTTT; CDR3aa: CASSLASGLSTEAFF
abundance: few; j_gene: TRBJ2-7; v_gene: TRBV27; d_gene: TRBD2; CDR3nt: TGTGCCAGCTCTTCGGGGGGGCCCTACGAGCAGTACTTC; CDR3aa: CASSSGGPYEQYF
abundance: .; j_gene: TRBJ1-2; v_gene: TRBV30; d_gene: .; CDR3nt: TGTGCCTGGAGTGTACTACCAGGGGAGAGAGGCTACACCTTC; CDR3aa: CAWSVLPGERGYTF
abundance: .; j_gene: TRBJ2-2; v_gene: TRBV21-1; d_gene: .; CDR3nt: TGTGCCAGCAGCAAAGGACACGCGAACACCGGGGAGCTGTTTTTT; CDR3aa: CASSKGHANTGELFF
abundance: .; j_gene: TRBJ2-7; v_gene: TRBV5-5; d_gene: .; CDR3nt: TGTGCCAGCAGCTTGGGAGGGAGAGGAACCTACGAGCAGTACTTC; CDR3aa: CASSLGGRGTYEQYF
abundance: once; j_gene: TRBJ1-2; v_gene: TRBV6-5; d_gene: .; CDR3nt: TGTGCCAGCAGTTACTCATCCTCCTATGGCTACACCTTC; CDR3aa: CASSYSSSYGYTF
abundance: .; j_gene: TRBJ1-2; v_gene: TRBV7-9; d_gene: TRBD1; CDR3nt: TGTGCCAGCAGCTCCCCCGGGACAGCTTATAACTATGGCTACACCTTC; CDR3aa: CASSSPGTAYNYGYTF
abundance: .; j_gene: TRBJ1-1; v_gene: TRBV5-1; d_gene: .; CDR3nt: TGCGCCAGCAGCTTGGAGGCAGGTATGAACACTGAAGCTTTCTTT; CDR3aa: CASSLEAGMNTEAFF
abundance: .; j_gene: TRBJ2-1; v_gene: TRBV7-2; d_gene: TRBD1; CDR3nt: TGTGCCAGCAGGCCAAGACAGGGTATTTACAATGAGCAGTTCTTC; CDR3aa: CASRPRQGIYNEQFF
abundance: .; j_gene: TRBJ1-4; v_gene: TRBV19; d_gene: TRBD1; CDR3nt: TGTGCCAGTAGTATTAAACCCCCCGGGACAGGGAATGAAAAACTGTTTTTT; CDR3aa: CASSIKPPGTGNEKLFF
abundance: .; j_gene: TRBJ1-2; v_gene: TRBV4-3; d_gene: .; CDR3nt: TGCGCCAGCAGCCGGATCATGGGGGGGGCGGGGTATGGCTACACCTTC; CDR3aa: CASSRIMGGAGYGYTF
abundance: .; j_gene: TRBJ2-1; v_gene: TRBV7-9; d_gene: .; CDR3nt: TGTGCCAGCAGTTTAAGACAGTACAATGAGCAGTTCTTC; CDR3aa: CASSLRQYNEQFF
abundance: .; j_gene: TRBJ2-3; v_gene: TRBV18; d_gene: .; CDR3nt: TGTGCCAGCTCACCAAACTCTCCCACAGATACGCAGTATTTT; CDR3aa: CASSPNSPTDTQYF
abundance: .; j_gene: TRBJ2-2; v_gene: TRBV6-5; d_gene: TRBD1; CDR3nt: TGTGCCAGCAGCCCAGGGGGCGGCACCGGGGAGCTGTTTTTT; CDR3aa: CASSPGGGTGELFF
abundance: .; j_gene: TRBJ1-4; v_gene: TRBV11-2; d_gene: TRBD1; CDR3nt: TGTGCCAGCAGCACACCGACAGGGCCCCCTTCTAAACTGTTTTTT; CDR3aa: CASSTPTGPPSKLFF
abundance: .; j_gene: TRBJ1-4; v_gene: TRBV5-1; d_gene: TRBD1; CDR3nt: TGCGCCAGCAGCTTCGCGGGACAGGAGGAAAAACTGTTTTTT; CDR3aa: CASSFAGQEEKLFF
abundance: .; j_gene: TRBJ1-2; v_gene: TRBV24-1; d_gene: TRBD1; CDR3nt: TGTGCCACCAGTGATCTCCGTTCAGGGGGCGGCTATGGCTACACCTTC; CDR3aa: CATSDLRSGGGYGYTF
abundance: .; j_gene: TRBJ2-3; v_gene: TRBV5-1; d_gene: TRBD2; CDR3nt: TGCGCCAGCAGCTTGATTGGGACTAGCGGGGGTTGGACAGATACGCAGTATTTT; CDR3aa: CASSLIGTSGGWTDTQYF
abundance: .; j_gene: TRBJ2-3; v_gene: TRBV5-1; d_gene: .; CDR3nt: TGCGCCAGCAGCCCCCGCGGCCCAGATACGCAGTATTTT; CDR3aa: CASSPRGPDTQYF
abundance: .; j_gene: TRBJ1-2; v_gene: TRBV27; d_gene: TRBD1; CDR3nt: TGTGCCAGCAGTTTTACAGGGGGCACTCTCAACTATGGCTACACCTTC; CDR3aa: CASSFTGGTLNYGYTF
abundance: .; j_gene: TRBJ1-2; v_gene: TRBV3-1/TRBV3-2; d_gene: TRBD1; CDR3nt: TGTGCCAGCAGCCCCAAAATTCCGGGACAGGGCCCTCCTAACTATGGCTACACCTTC; CDR3aa: CASSPKIPGQGPPNYGYTF
abundance: .; j_gene: TRBJ2-3; v_gene: TRBV29-1; d_gene: TRBD2; CDR3nt: TGCAGCGCCCCTGGCGGGGGGGCAGATACGCAGTATTTT; CDR3aa: CSAPGGGADTQYF
abundance: once; j_gene: TRBJ1-1; v_gene: TRBV29-1; d_gene: .; CDR3nt: TGCAGCGTCCCCTCTGTGAACGGGGTCGCTGAAGCTTTCTTT; CDR3aa: CSVPSVNGVAEAFF
abundance: .; j_gene: TRBJ1-1; v_gene: TRBV6-5; d_gene: TRBD1; CDR3nt: TGTGCCAGCAGTTACTACCAGGGGGCTGGCACTGAAGCTTTCTTT; CDR3aa: CASSYYQGAGTEAFF
abundance: .; j_gene: TRBJ1-2; v_gene: TRBV3-1/TRBV3-2; d_gene: .; CDR3nt: TGTGCCAGCAGTCACAGGGCCTCTAACTATGGCTACACCTTC; CDR3aa: CASSHRASNYGYTF
abundance: .; j_gene: TRBJ2-1; v_gene: TRBV10-3; d_gene: TRBD2; CDR3nt: TGTGCCATCAGTGAGCCGCAGGGGACTAGCGGGGTGGCATCCAACAATGAGCAGTTCTTC; CDR3aa: CAISEPQGTSGVASNNEQFF
abundance: .; j_gene: TRBJ1-1; v_gene: TRBV2; d_gene: TRBD1; CDR3nt: TGTGCCAGCAGTGCCTCCTCAGGGGGTACTGAAGCTTTCTTT; CDR3aa: CASSASSGGTEAFF
abundance: few; j_gene: TRBJ2-7; v_gene: TRBV11-2; d_gene: TRBD2; CDR3nt: TGTGCCAGCAGCTTAGATTTAGCGGGCGAGCAGTACTTC; CDR3aa: CASSLDLAGEQYF
abundance: .; j_gene: TRBJ2-7; v_gene: TRBV11-2; d_gene: TRBD1; CDR3nt: TGTGCCAGCAGCTTAGGATGGGGACAGCCCTACGAGCAGTACTTC; CDR3aa: CASSLGWGQPYEQYF
abundance: .; j_gene: TRBJ2-3; v_gene: TRBV27; d_gene: .; CDR3nt: TGTGCCAGCAGCTCTTATCCCACTGGTAGCACAGATACGCAGTATTTT; CDR3aa: CASSSYPTGSTDTQYF
abundance: .; j_gene: TRBJ1-2; v_gene: TRBV9; d_gene: TRBD1; CDR3nt: TGTGCCAGCAGCGTAGAACCGGGACGGACAGGGCGAGGCTACACCTTC; CDR3aa: CASSVEPGRTGRGYTF
abundance: .; j_gene: TRBJ1-2; v_gene: TRBV6-5; d_gene: TRBD1; CDR3nt: TGTGCCAGCACCGAGACAGGGCGGCCTGGCTACACCTTC; CDR3aa: CASTETGRPGYTF
abundance: .; j_gene: TRBJ1-5; v_gene: TRBV5-6; d_gene: .; CDR3nt: TGTGCCAGCAGCTTGAGGGGCCACCAACCTAATCAGCCCCAGCATTTT; CDR3aa: CASSLRGHQPNQPQHF
abundance: .; j_gene: TRBJ1-2; v_gene: TRBV4-1; d_gene: .; CDR3nt: TGCGCCAGCAGCCCAAGTAAAGAGAACGCAAACTATGGCTACACCTTC; CDR3aa: CASSPSKENANYGYTF
abundance: .; j_gene: TRBJ1-4; v_gene: TRBV4-1; d_gene: TRBD1; CDR3nt: TGCGCCAGCAGCCTCGGACAGGGGATGGAAAAACTGTTTTTT; CDR3aa: CASSLGQGMEKLFF